This T cell receptor (beta chain) was identified during a study of shared clonotypes between healthy human individuals. Study-level results: Donor clonotype sharing was expected to depend on sequencing depth. The study found about 5% of naive CD4 clonotypes shared across a handful of donors.

This clone appeared a single time. Its matching antigen is unknown. The ends were cut back, 6 bases at V and 2 bases at J, with 10 bases in the middle. CDR1 and CDR2 (germline): SQVTM, ANQGSEA. This CDR3 has 12 residues. The data were produced by immunoSEQ multiplex PCR, yet TCRdb's version contains in-frame clones alone and is incomplete. The sample has approximately 720,000 clones; around 72% are singletons. Donors had no recently reported acute infections or vaccinations and were HIV-negative. Sequences were obtained from memory CD4+ T cells sorted from blood. Subset given: CD45RA-negative fraction. The J gene is TRBJ2-5, the V gene TRBV29-1; D is unclear. This receptor was taken from a woman aged 25 to 39 in good health. Written as DNA, the CDR3 is TGCAGCGTAAGGCCGAGACAAGAGACCCAGTACTTC. Encoded protein: CSVRPRQETQYF.